A selection of T cell receptor beta chains follows, all from one sample in a study of OX40 agonist ivuxolimab in advanced cancers. Only in-frame clones appear in the TCRdb table, and some are missing; sequencing was by immunoSEQ multiplex PCR. The table lists just over 70,000 clones, 84% of them singletons, with about 0.72% in the top ten. The material was CD4+ or CD8+ T cells sorted from blood, obtained in a trial of the OX40 agonist ivuxolimab. These receptor sequences come from an adult with an advanced solid tumor such as melanoma, head and neck, liver or kidney cancer. Both conserved end residues are part of each CDR3. Fields, in order: V gene, J gene, D gene, clone size, CDR3 DNA, CDR3 protein. The D gene is left open where the match is weak. Expanded clones get a size class; other rows say once, few or many, or leave the size out.

TRBV11-3,TRBJ2-7,TRBD1,-,TGTGCCAGCAGCTTGGGGACAGAGGGCTACGAGCAGTACTTC,CASSLGTEGYEQYF
TRBV5-1,TRBJ1-2,TRBD1,-,TGCGCCAGCAGAATGGGACAGGGACCTAACTATGGCTACACCTTC,CASRMGQGPNYGYTF
TRBV11-3,TRBJ2-3,-,-,TGTGCCAGCAGCCGTGGGTCTCAAGCCACAGATACGCAGTATTTT,CASSRGSQATDTQYF
TRBV11-3,TRBJ2-1,-,-,TGTGCCAGCAGCCCACCTGGGGCGTTAGAGCAGTTCTTC,CASSPPGALEQFF
TRBV9,TRBJ2-4,-,-,TGTGCCAGCAGCGTAGGGGGGGCCAAAAACATTCAGTACTTC,CASSVGGAKNIQYF
TRBV5-4,TRBJ2-1,-,-,TGTGCCAGCAGCCCCGGGGATGGTTTGAGGCAGTTCTTC,CASSPGDGLRQFF
TRBV7-6,TRBJ2-3,TRBD1,-,TGTGCCAGCAGCTTAGCTGAGGCAGGGGGAACAGATACGCAGTATTTT,CASSLAEAGGTDTQYF
TRBV7-3,TRBJ2-2,TRBD1,-,TGTGCCAGCAGCCCAAAGGACAGGCCGAACACCGGGGAGCTGTTTTTT,CASSPKDRPNTGELFF
TRBV7-2,TRBJ2-2,TRBD2,-,TGTGCCAGCAGCCGGGGACTAGCGGGGGGGCCGGGCACCGGGGAGCTGTTTTTT,CASSRGLAGGPGTGELFF
TRBV7-3,TRBJ1-5,TRBD1,-,TGTGCCAGCAGCTTGGACAGGGGCTTTTGGAATCAGCCCCAGCATTTT,CASSLDRGFWNQPQHF
TRBV10-3,TRBJ2-5,-,-,TGTGCCATCAGTGAGTCGACAGCTGGAGGCGAGACCCAGTACTTC,CAISESTAGGETQYF
TRBV28,TRBJ1-1,TRBD1,few,TGTGCCAGCAGTTCGCAACGACAGGGGGCGCACACTGAAGCTTTCTTT,CASSSQRQGAHTEAFF
TRBV28,TRBJ1-5,-,-,TGTGCCAGCAGCTTACCTGGACCCTCCAATCAGCCCCAGCATTTT,CASSLPGPSNQPQHF
TRBV4-3,TRBJ2-7,TRBD2,-,TGCGCCAGCAGCCAAAGTCGCCTAGCGGGGGTTGAGCAGTACTTC,CASSQSRLAGVEQYF
TRBV5-1,TRBJ2-3,-,-,TGCGCCAGCAGCTTGAACGACATCATCACAGATACGCAGTATTTT,CASSLNDIITDTQYF
TRBV5-1,TRBJ1-1,-,-,TGCGCCAGCAGCTTTGGTTCGGACACTGAAGCTTTCTTT,CASSFGSDTEAFF
TRBV10-2,TRBJ1-2,-,many,TGCGCCGCCACCCACGGGTCCTATGGCTACACCTTC,CAATHGSYGYTF
TRBV7-3,TRBJ2-3,TRBD1,-,TGTGCCAGCAGCTTATCGGGACAGGGTGGCGATACGCAGTATTTT,CASSLSGQGGDTQYF
TRBV6-1,TRBJ2-5,-,-,TGTGCCAGCAGTGAGCGGCGGATCCAAGAGACCCAGTACTTC,CASSERRIQETQYF
TRBV30,TRBJ1-4,-,-,TGTGCCTGGGGGCGGGGCGTTGCAACTAATGAAAAACTGTTTTTT,CAWGRGVATNEKLFF
TRBV7-8,TRBJ2-1,TRBD1,once,TGTGCCAGCAGCCCCAGTGGGACAGGGGGGCGCAATGAGCAGTTCTTC,CASSPSGTGGRNEQFF
TRBV30,TRBJ2-3,-,once,TGTGCCTTGACTAAGAGGATCAGCGGGCTAGCGACCTTCGGAGGGGATACGCAGTATTTT,CALTKRISGLATFGGDTQYF
TRBV5-4,TRBJ2-3,-,-,TGTGCCAGCAGCTTGGGACAGCAACGGAGCACAGATACGCAGTATTTT,CASSLGQQRSTDTQYF
TRBV5-6,TRBJ1-1,TRBD1,-,TGTGCCGCCAGGGGGAGGGGCACTGAAGCTTTCTTT,CAARGRGTEAFF
TRBV4-3,TRBJ2-7,-,-,TGCGCCAGCAGCCAAGACTCGGGAATCAGAGCCTACGAGCAGTACTTC,CASSQDSGIRAYEQYF
TRBV27,TRBJ1-1,TRBD1,-,TGTGCCAGCAGCCAACGGGGACAGCCACCTATGAACACTGAAGCTTTCTTT,CASSQRGQPPMNTEAFF
TRBV19,TRBJ2-7,TRBD1,-,TGTGCCAGTAGTACTCACAGGGGATCCTACGAGCAGTACTTC,CASSTHRGSYEQYF
TRBV7-2,TRBJ2-1,TRBD2,-,TGTGCCAGCGGGACTAGGACTCTCGGGGAGCAGTTCTTC,CASGTRTLGEQFF
TRBV12-5,TRBJ2-3,-,-,TGTGCTAGTGCCCCCTCTGGGAGTGCAGATACGCAGTATTTT,CASAPSGSADTQYF
TRBV5-1,TRBJ1-5,TRBD1,-,TGCGCCAGCAGCTCGGGACAGAGCAATCAGCCCCAGCATTTT,CASSSGQSNQPQHF
TRBV4-1,TRBJ2-5,TRBD2,-,TGCGCCAGCAGCCAAGATTCGGCGGCGGGGGGGGAGACCCAGTACTTC,CASSQDSAAGGETQYF
TRBV4-2,TRBJ2-3,TRBD1,-,TGTGCCAGCAGCCAAGGTGGTCGGACAGGGTCACAAGATACGCAGTATTTT,CASSQGGRTGSQDTQYF
TRBV15,TRBJ2-3,-,-,TGTGCCACCAGCCTGCCCGGTGGGGGTACGCAGTATTTT,CATSLPGGGTQYF
TRBV7-2,TRBJ2-6,TRBD1,-,TGTGCCAGCAGCTTAGAGGGGGCGACTGGGGCCAACGTCCTGACTTTC,CASSLEGATGANVLTF
TRBV5-1,TRBJ2-5,-,-,TGCGCCAGCAGCTTGCGAGGGGGGGGAGAGACCCAGTACTTC,CASSLRGGGETQYF
TRBV7-9,TRBJ1-2,-,-,TGTGCCAGCATCAAGCCCGGGGGTGGCTACACCTTC,CASIKPGGGYTF
TRBV28,TRBJ2-5,TRBD2,-,TGTGCCGGAAAAAAGGGCGGGAGTGAGGAGACCCAGTACTTC,CAGKKGGSEETQYF
TRBV30,TRBJ1-5,-,-,TGTGCCTGGACCCTTGACAGTAATCAGCCCCAGCATTTT,CAWTLDSNQPQHF
TRBV19,TRBJ1-1,-,-,TGTGCCAGTAGTATGGGTTCGGCACAGAACACTGAAGCTTTCTTT,CASSMGSAQNTEAFF
TRBV19,TRBJ2-2,TRBD1,-,TGTGCCAGTAGTCCCACCGGGACAGGGGGGTCCGTAGGGGAGCTGTTTTTT,CASSPTGTGGSVGELFF
TRBV6-6,TRBJ1-5,-,-,TGTGCCAGCAGCCTCCCAGGTGGAAACAATCAGCCCCAGCATTTT,CASSLPGGNNQPQHF
TRBV5-4,TRBJ1-5,TRBD1,-,TGTGCCAGCAGCAAAGGGACAGGGCTTAGCAATCAGCCCCAGCATTTT,CASSKGTGLSNQPQHF
TRBV30,TRBJ2-1,TRBD2,-,TGTGCCTGGAGGGGACTAGCCACCCGGAGTGAGCAGTTCTTC,CAWRGLATRSEQFF
TRBV25-1,TRBJ1-3,TRBD1,-,TGTGCCAGCAGGGACAGGGTGAATGGAAACACCATATATTTT,CASRDRVNGNTIYF
TRBV9,TRBJ1-3,-,few,TGTGCCAGCGGACCTGAGGCGGTCTCTGGAAACACCATATATTTT,CASGPEAVSGNTIYF
TRBV5-1,TRBJ1-1,-,-,TGCGCCAGCAGCTTGGCCGTGGAGGGCAACACTGAAGCTTTCTTT,CASSLAVEGNTEAFF
TRBV7-2,TRBJ1-6,TRBD1,-,TGTGCCAGCAGCAATCGACAGGGGGATTCACCCCTCCACTTT,CASSNRQGDSPLHF
TRBV5-6,TRBJ1-1,-,few,TGTGCCAGCAGCTCGGACACGGCTAAAGCTTTCTTT,CASSSDTAKAFF
TRBV28,TRBJ1-2,-,-,TGTGCCAGCAGTTCCCCCCGCGGAGGGGTGGGCTATGGCTACACCTTC,CASSSPRGGVGYGYTF
TRBV5-1,TRBJ2-7,-,-,TGCGCCAGCAGCTCCGCTCGTATAGGAGGCTCCTACGAGCAGTACTTC,CASSSARIGGSYEQYF
TRBV15,TRBJ1-1,-,once,TGTGCCACCAGCAGAGCCCTAGCCTCGAACACTGAAGCTTTCTTT,CATSRALASNTEAFF
TRBV19,TRBJ2-7,TRBD1,-,TGTGCCAGTAGTAAAAGAGACAGGGGGGAGAACGAGCAGTACTTC,CASSKRDRGENEQYF
TRBV30,TRBJ1-3,-,-,TGTGCCTGGAGTTCCCCGGGAGTTAGCTCTGGAAACACCATATATTTT,CAWSSPGVSSGNTIYF
TRBV7-9,TRBJ2-1,-,-,TGTGCCAGCAGCTTCGCGCAGGGTCTCTACAATGAGCAGTTCTTC,CASSFAQGLYNEQFF
TRBV5-5,TRBJ1-4,-,-,TGTGCCAGCAGCTTGGATGGACGGACTAATGAAAAACTGTTTTTT,CASSLDGRTNEKLFF
TRBV10-3,TRBJ1-3,-,-,TGTGCCATCGGAGACAGTGGAAACACCATATATTTT,CAIGDSGNTIYF
TRBV19,TRBJ1-2,-,-,TGTGCCACCCTGCCCGGGGCGGTAAATAACTATGGCTACACCTTC,CATLPGAVNNYGYTF